This TCR beta chain was obtained from a study of CD4 T cells in relation to SARS-CoV-2 and coronaviruses. Study-wide results and caveats: No crossreactivity against non-spike viral proteins was tested here.

This clone was counted between two and nine times. Antigen unknown. The data were produced by immunoSEQ multiplex PCR, yet TCRdb's version contains in-frame clones alone and is incomplete. The table shows 50,000 to 70,000 clones, with about 92% occurring only once. The sample was naive CD4+ T cells from PBMCs. Indicated subset: naive CD4+ T cells isolated by negative enrichment. The origin of this receptor is an adult with COVID-19.

This CDR3 is CASRPAYEQYF. The CDR3 DNA is TGTGCCAGCAGACCGGCCTACGAGCAGTACTTC. The chain has TRBV7-6 and TRBJ2-7; D unclear. Germline lookup yields CDR1 SGHVS and CDR2 FNYEAQ. CDR3 length equals 11 residues. Trimming took 6 bases from V and 2 from J, leaving 5 bases between them.